One and the same sample provided the 18 T cell receptor beta chains below, sequenced in a study of blood T cell repertoires in COVID-19. TCRdb's copy holds only in-frame clones and misses some; the assay was immunoSEQ multiplex PCR. The profile covers 240,000 or so clones, with 75% to 90% appearing a single time and about 9.3% taken by the ten largest. The specimen sequenced was PBMCs or T cells enriched from blood (not recorded which). These receptors all come from a man aged 40-49 years who had recovered from COVID-19.

This rearrangement joins TRBV4-1 to TRBJ1-1, with TRBD1 matching over 10 bases. Germline lookup yields CDR1 MGHRA and CDR2 YSYEKL. V shed 1 base, J shed 7 bases, and the junction held 9 bases outside the gene matches. The CDR3 totals 16 residues. The chain's CDR3 is CASSQGQGAIPFEAFF. As DNA, the CDR3 is TGCGCCAGCAGCCAAGGACAGGGGGCCATCCCCTTTGAAGCTTTCTTT.

The gene calls are TRBV7-3 and TRBJ2-1; 7 bases are shared with TRBD1. This CDR3 comprises 17 residues. The V gene end was trimmed by 5 bases and the J gene end by 7 bases; junction bases not matched to a gene: 17. Germline assignment: CDR1 SGHTA and CDR2 FQGTGA. The CDR3 spells CASSAHLGARDSNEQFF. The CDR3 DNA sequence: TGTGCCAGCAGCGCCCACCTTGGGGCGAGGGACAGTAATGAGCAGTTCTTC.

The chain employs TRBV19 and TRBJ2-1, with 13 nucleotides matching TRBD2. The length of the CDR3 is 16 residues. Germline V CDR1 and CDR2: LNHDA, SQIVND (reference sequence). The J segment lost 10 bases and the V segment lost 5 bases, leaving 11 bases of the junction unmatched. The CDR3 DNA follows: TGTGCCAGTAGTGTGGGGACTAGCGGGGTTTTCGACGAGCAGTTCTTC. This sequence encodes CASSVGTSGVFDEQFF.

The genes are TRBV6-5 and TRBJ2-7; a possible D gene is TRBD2 (5 bases). The CDR3 consists of 13 residues. Germline CDR1 is MNHEY and CDR2 is SVGAGI. Trimming removed 10 bases at V and 0 bases at J, with 13 bases between. The CDR3 sequence is CANERIPSYEQYF. CDR3 bases: TGTGCCAATGAGCGGATCCCCTCCTACGAGCAGTACTTC.

The sample holds a few counts of this clone. CDR3 sequence: CASSVDGFGNQPQHF. CDR3 DNA sequence: TGTGCCAGCAGCGTCGACGGGTTCGGGAATCAGCCCCAGCATTTT. The chain joins TRBV9 to TRBJ1-5; no firm D call. The CDR3 totals 15 residues. Germline CDR1 reads SGDLS; CDR2 reads YYNGEE. V lost 2 bases and J 4 bases, leaving 13 bases between the germline ends.

The V and J genes are TRBV20-1 and TRBJ2-7, with no clear D. The V and J ends lost 4 bases and 4 bases respectively, with 8 bases between them. CDR3 length: 11 residues. Germline V CDR1 and CDR2: DFQATT, SNEGSKA (reference sequence). The CDR3 nucleotides read TGCAGTGCTATAGTTCCTTACGAGCAGTACTTC. Translation: CSAIVPYEQYF.

The V call is TRBV6-5, the J call TRBJ2-1; tentative D call: TRBD2 (6 bases). The CDR3 loop spans 15 amino acids. Germline V gene data show CDR1 as MNHEY and CDR2 as SVGAGI. Trimming stripped 5 bases from V and 2 bases from J, with 13 bases between. DNA of the CDR3: TGTGCCAGCAGTCTTCGGGAGCCCACCTACAATGAGCAGTTCTTC. Translated, it gives CASSLREPTYNEQFF.

This clone was seen just once. The chain employs TRBV28 and TRBJ1-1; 9 bases map to TRBD1. The CDR3 is 15 amino acids. V shed 2 bases and J 1 base; nucleotides not matched to a gene: 2. Germline CDR1 and CDR2: MDHEN and SYDVKM. CDR3: CASSLGDRANTEAFF. In DNA form, the CDR3 reads TGTGCCAGCAGTTTAGGGGACAGGGCGAACACTGAAGCTTTCTTT.

J is TRBJ1-5 and V is TRBV27; 10 positions agree with TRBD1. The ends lost 6 bases at V and 6 bases at J; junction bases unmatched: 2. CDR3 length: 13 residues. The germline CDR1 and CDR2 sequences are MNHEY and SMNVEV (reference sequence). CDR3 sequence: CASRRTGGQPQHF. The CDR3 DNA follows: TGTGCCAGCAGAAGGACAGGGGGTCAGCCCCAGCATTTT.

The rearrangement links TRBV11-3 to TRBJ2-1; the D is unclear. This CDR3 has 17 amino acids. V gave up 1 base and J gave up 0 bases, with 13 bases separating them. Germline V lookup: CDR1 SGHNT, CDR2 YENEEA. The chain's CDR3 is CASSLVSPVSSYNEQFF. CDR3 DNA sequence: TGTGCCAGCAGCTTAGTTAGCCCAGTGAGCTCCTACAATGAGCAGTTCTTC.

The chain uses TRBV14 and TRBJ1-2, with a tentative D call TRBD1 (5 bases). Trimming shortened V by 4 bases and J by 4 bases, and 10 bases separated the two germline ends. This CDR3 region has 13 residues. The germline V gene has CDR1 SGHDN and CDR2 FVKESK. CDR3 sequence (DNA): TGTGCCAGCAGCCTAGGGGTGCCCTATGGCTACACCTTC. Translating gives CASSLGVPYGYTF.

This clone appeared a single time. The chain links TRBV27 to TRBJ1-1, with unresolved D. CDR1 and CDR2 (germline): MNHEY, SMNVEV (reference sequence). Trimming shortened V by 4 bases and J by 0 bases, and 6 bases separated the two germline ends. The CDR3 runs to 13 residues. CDR3 region: CASSWQMNTEAFF. DNA for the CDR3: TGTGCCAGCAGTTGGCAGATGAACACTGAAGCTTTCTTT.

J is TRBJ2-6 and V is TRBV25-1; D is perhaps TRBD1 (6 bases). The CDR3 loop spans 17 amino acids. With 2 bases removed from V and 0 bases from J, the gap between germline ends came to 11 bases. Germline V lookup: CDR1 MGHDK, CDR2 SYGVNS. The chain's CDR3 is CASSERGTLSGANVLTF. CDR3 nucleotide sequence: TGTGCCAGCAGTGAAAGGGGGACCCTCTCTGGGGCCAACGTCCTGACTTTC.

This clone has more than one count but fewer than ten. J is TRBJ2-1 and V is TRBV7-6; TRBD2 might be the D (5 bases). This CDR3 has 12 residues. V dropped 5 bases and J dropped 7 bases, with 9 bases sitting between them. In germline, CDR1 is SGHVS, CDR2 FNYEAQ. The DNA for the CDR3 is TGTGCCAGCAGCCAAAGGAGGAATGAGCAGTTCTTC. Protein: CASSQRRNEQFF.

This chain connects TRBV7-9 to TRBJ1-5, with TRBD1 matching over 7 bases. CDR1 and CDR2 from the germline V gene are SEHNR and FQNEAQ (reference sequence). The CDR3 has 15 amino acids. Losses at the gene ends were 5 bases for V and 0 bases for J; bases not matched to a gene: 4. This CDR3 reads CASSRTGVSNQPQHF. The DNA of the CDR3 is TGTGCCAGCAGCCGCACAGGGGTTAGCAATCAGCCCCAGCATTTT. Based on the CDR3 plus reference TRBV7-9 and TRBJ1-5, the full variable domain is DTGVSQNPRHKITKRGQNVTFRCDPISEHNRLYWYRQTLGQGPEFLTYFQNEAQLEKSRLLSDRFSAERPKGSFSTLEIQRTEQGDSAMYLCASSRTGVSNQPQHFGDGTRLSIL.

V is TRBV7-6 and J is TRBJ2-5; 8 positions agree with TRBD1. V was clipped by 1 base and J by 5 bases; unmatched bases: 6. Per the germline V gene, CDR1 is SGHVS and CDR2 is FNYEAQ. The CDR3 spans 15 residues. The CDR3 loop reads CASSLGGTGGETQYF. CDR3 DNA sequence: TGTGCCAGCAGCTTAGGGGGGACAGGAGGGGAGACCCAGTACTTC.

The chain employs TRBV7-6 and TRBJ2-2, with D hard to call. V lost 5 bases to trimming and J lost 0 bases, with 13 bases between them. This CDR3 spans 16 amino acids. The V gene's germline CDR1 is SGHVS and CDR2 FNYEAQ. This chain's CDR3 is CASSGSRPTNTGELFF. DNA for the CDR3: TGTGCCAGCAGCGGATCCAGGCCTACGAACACCGGGGAGCTGTTTTTT. Filled out from reference TRBV7-6 and TRBJ2-2, the complete variable domain reads GAGVSQSPRYKVTKRGQDVALRCDPISGHVSLYWYRQALGQGPEFLTYFNYEAQQDKSGLPNDRFSAERPEGSISTLTIQRTEQRDSAMYRCASSGSRPTNTGELFFGEGSRLTVL.

The chain employs TRBV28 and TRBJ2-7, with 9 nucleotides matching TRBD1. Losses at the gene ends were 2 bases for V and 2 bases for J; bases not matched to a gene: 7. The germline V gene encodes CDR1 MDHEN and CDR2 SYDVKM. There are 16 residues in the CDR3. CDR3 sequence reads: CASSLGRDRAAYEQYF. In DNA, the CDR3 is TGTGCCAGCAGTTTAGGTCGGGACAGGGCGGCCTACGAGCAGTACTTC.